These 30 T cell receptor beta chains originate from one sample sequenced in a study of T cells after yellow fever vaccination. TCRdb reprocessed the 5' RACE reads with MiXCR, giving one entry per CDR3 protein. This sample yields approximately 300,000 distinct CDR3 sequences, of which about 10% are seen a single time; around 3.2% belongs to the top ten. The specimen was CD4+ T cells sorted from PBMCs, collected 45 days after the yellow fever booster vaccination. These TCRs come from a man younger than 30 who received the YFV17D yellow fever vaccine.

This clonotype was seen a handful of times. The chain has TRBV20-1 and TRBJ2-4, with TRBD1 as a possible D gene (6 bases). The CDR3 has 12 residues. CDR1 and CDR2 (germline): DFQATT, SNEGSKA (reference sequence). The V and J ends lost 3 bases and 15 bases respectively, with 18 bases between them. The CDR3 spells CSASKPLGAWYF. CDR3 coding DNA: TGCAGTGCTAGTAAACCCCTGGGGGCCTGGTACTTC.

This clonotype was counted a few times. The chain has TRBV27 and TRBJ2-7; D possibly matches TRBD1 or TRBD2 (6 bases each). Per germline, CDR1 MNHEY and CDR2 SMNVEV (reference sequence). Deletions cut 5 bases from V and 3 bases from J, with 17 bases between. This CDR3 contains 15 residues. CDR3 sequence: CASSLGRGGGYEQYV. The CDR3 nucleotides read TGTGCCAGCAGTCTCGGGCGAGGAGGGGGCTACGAGCAGTACGTC.

There are a few counts of this clonotype. The rearrangement joins TRBV7-2 to TRBJ2-5; 12 positions match TRBD1. With 1 base clipped from V and 6 bases from J, the junction kept 6 bases outside the gene matches. Germline CDR1 is SGHTA and CDR2 is FQGNSA. The CDR3 length is 16 residues. The CDR3 loop is CASSLVGQGARKTQYF. The DNA for the CDR3 is TGTGCCAGCAGCTTAGTGGGACAGGGGGCTCGAAAGACCCAGTACTTC.

The chain links TRBV4-1 to TRBJ1-3; D gene ambiguous. Germline-derived CDR1 and CDR2 are MGHRA and YSYEKL. The CDR3 runs 15 residues. V lost 1 base to trimming and J lost 1 base, with 8 bases between them. The DNA for the CDR3 is TGCGCCAGCAGCCAAGTTTCCCGATCTGGAAACACCATATATTTT. It codes for CASSQVSRSGNTIYF.

This clonotype was seen many times. CDR3 amino acids: CASSLKRVYNEQFF. The CDR3 DNA is TGTGCCAGCAGCTTAAAACGGGTATACAATGAGCAGTTCTTC. This chain uses TRBV7-9 with TRBJ2-1; D gene uncertain. CDR1 SEHNR and CDR2 FQNEAQ come from the germline V gene (reference sequence). Deletions cut 2 bases from V and 4 bases from J, with 9 bases between. This CDR3 comprises 14 residues.

The V call is TRBV4-2, the J call TRBJ1-6, with D uncertain. From germline, CDR1 is LGHNA and CDR2 YNFKEQ. This CDR3 contains 15 residues. The V and J ends lost 0 bases and 10 bases respectively, with 13 bases between them. The CDR3 loop is CASSQEDRSLSPLHF. CDR3 DNA sequence: TGTGCCAGCAGCCAAGAGGACCGGAGCCTCTCACCCCTCCACTTT.

This clonotype was observed at least ten times. This chain joins TRBV5-1 and TRBJ2-3; D might be TRBD2 (7 bases). From germline, CDR1 is SGHRS and CDR2 YFSETQ. V lost 1 base, J lost 5 bases, and 17 bases lay in between. This CDR3 region has 16 residues. The CDR3 sequence: CASSLRIGGAGDTQYF. The CDR3 bases are TGCGCCAGCAGCTTGCGGATTGGGGGGGCGGGAGATACGCAGTATTTT.

This clonotype was picked up a small number of times. V gene TRBV5-1 combines with J gene TRBJ2-2; TRBD1 might be the D (5 bases). The V gene lost 0 bases and the J gene lost 6 bases, with 9 bases spanning the gap. The CDR3 consists of 14 residues. Germline CDR1 is SGHRS and CDR2 is YFSETQ. The CDR3 DNA follows: TGCGCCAGCAGCTTGGACCAGGGTTCCGGGGAGCTGTTTTTT. Translating it yields CASSLDQGSGELFF.

The rearrangement joins TRBV5-1 to TRBJ1-1, with a weak D call TRBD1 (6 bases). Trimming stripped 2 bases from V and 4 bases from J, with 15 bases between. The length of the CDR3 is 15 residues. Germline assignment: CDR1 SGHRS and CDR2 YFSETQ. The CDR3 nucleotides read TGCGCCAGCAGCTTCGGGGGGAACAGGGTCACTGAAGCTTTCTTT. Translating it yields CASSFGGNRVTEAFF.

J is TRBJ1-6 and V is TRBV15; perhaps TRBD1 as D (5 bases). From germline, CDR1 is LNHNV and CDR2 YYDKDF (reference sequence). This CDR3 comprises 14 residues. The germline V and J ends were trimmed by 3 bases and 11 bases, with 14 bases remaining between them. For the CDR3, the DNA is TGTGCCACCAGCAGGGTGATCCGAGGGGCACCCCTCCACTTT. Its protein is CATSRVIRGAPLHF.

The genes are TRBV6-1 and TRBJ1-3; perhaps TRBD1 as D (6 bases). CDR1 and CDR2 from the germline V gene are MNHNS and SASEGT. This CDR3 is built from 18 residues. The V end was cut by 3 bases, the J end by 1 base, with 19 bases between. CDR3 loop: CASSDFGFRGPSGNTIYF. DNA of the CDR3: TGTGCCAGCAGTGATTTCGGTTTCAGGGGCCCTTCTGGAAACACCATATATTTT.

V and J are TRBV18 and TRBJ1-5, with no clear D. From germline, CDR1 is KGHSH and CDR2 LQKENI. The CDR3 is 13 amino acids. Deletions cut 2 bases from V and 7 bases from J, with 9 bases between. The CDR3 nucleotides are TGTGCCAGCTCACCAGGCAGCCAACAGCCCCAGCATTTT. Its translation is CASSPGSQQPQHF.

This clonotype was observed at least ten times. The rearrangement uses TRBV14 and TRBJ2-3; possible D gene TRBD2, 6 bases. Germline V gene sequence: CDR1 SGHDN, CDR2 FVKESK. Trimming cost V 4 bases and J 0 bases, with 8 bases left between them. The CDR3 is 14 amino acids. CDR3 sequence reads: CASSPAGSTDTQYF. As DNA, the CDR3 is TGTGCCAGCAGCCCGGCGGGAAGCACAGATACGCAGTATTTT.

In its sample, this clonotype was seen many times. The chain recombines TRBV9 with TRBJ1-1; perhaps TRBD1 as D (5 bases). This CDR3 comprises 14 residues. Germline V lookup: CDR1 SGDLS, CDR2 YYNGEE. The V and J ends lost 4 bases and 2 bases respectively, with 12 bases between them. CDR3 nucleotide sequence: TGTGCCAGCAGCTCCTTGGGGACTAACACTGAAGCTTTCTTT. Translating gives CASSSLGTNTEAFF.

This clonotype was counted between two and nine times. The J gene is TRBJ1-1, the V gene TRBV20-1, with D perhaps matching TRBD1 (5 bases). CDR1 is DFQATT and CDR2 is SNEGSKA in the germline V gene (reference sequence). The CDR3 extends over 14 amino acids. The V end lost 5 bases, the J end lost 0 bases, and 13 bases lay between the germline ends. The CDR3 nucleotides read TGCAGTGCTTCTTGGGGACCAGTGAACACTGAAGCTTTCTTT. Its protein product is CSASWGPVNTEAFF.

The chain couples TRBV20-1 to TRBJ2-1; 8 nucleotides align to TRBD1. Germline V lookup: CDR1 DFQATT, CDR2 SNEGSKA (reference sequence). The CDR3 covers 14 residues. V shed 6 bases and J 2 bases; nucleotides not matched to a gene: 6. The CDR3 spells CSARPGQAYNEQFF. In DNA form, the CDR3 reads TGCAGTGCCCGACCGGGACAGGCCTACAATGAGCAGTTCTTC.

Ten or more counts support this clonotype. The chain employs TRBV7-9 and TRBJ2-3; 8 nucleotides align to TRBD2. Germline CDR1 is SEHNR and CDR2 is FQNEAQ (reference sequence). V shed 5 bases, J shed 8 bases, and the junction held 15 bases outside the gene matches. The CDR3 consists of 16 residues. The CDR3 nucleotides read TGTGCCAGCAGCGCTCAGGGGACTAGGGGCGTCGCTACGCAGTATTTT. This translates into CASSAQGTRGVATQYF.

There are many counts of this clonotype. The rearrangement links TRBV7-2 to TRBJ2-3; the match to TRBD2 covers 8 bases. The V gene's germline CDR1 is SGHTA and CDR2 FQGNSA. V dropped 3 bases and J dropped 1; count of bases not matched to a gene: 3. The CDR3 runs 15 residues. Here the CDR3 DNA reads TGTGCCAGCAGCTTCAACGGGGGGGGCACAGATACGCAGTATTTT. This sequence encodes CASSFNGGGTDTQYF.

The V call is TRBV24-1, the J call TRBJ1-1; a possible D gene is TRBD1 (6 bases). Germline V CDR1 and CDR2: KGHDR, SFDVKD. V shed 4 bases and J shed 10 bases, with 12 bases lying between them. This CDR3 comprises 12 residues. The CDR3 here is CATSDLEGGAFF. The CDR3 DNA reads as TGTGCCACCAGTGACCTGGAAGGGGGAGCTTTCTTT.

This clonotype appeared a few times. This chain connects TRBV28 to TRBJ1-1; 8 bases line up with TRBD1. After removal of 7 bases from V and 1 base from J, the junction contained 14 bases not matched to a gene. This CDR3 comprises 17 residues. The germline V gene encodes CDR1 MDHEN and CDR2 SYDVKM. CDR3 sequence reads: CASNLNQGARGNTEAFF. CDR3 coding DNA: TGTGCCAGCAACCTAAACCAGGGGGCGCGGGGGAACACTGAAGCTTTCTTT.

The rearrangement links TRBV5-4 to TRBJ2-1; no firm D call. Germline V gene sequence: CDR1 SGHNT, CDR2 YYREEE (reference sequence). This CDR3 region has 13 residues. The V end was cut by 0 bases, the J end by 15 bases, with 16 bases between. The CDR3 is CASSLEELDSRFF. The CDR3 nucleotides read TGTGCCAGCAGCTTGGAGGAGCTGGATAGTCGGTTCTTC. Drawing the rest from reference TRBV5-4 and TRBJ2-1, the complete variable domain is ETGVTQSPTHLIKTRGQQVTLRCSSQSGHNTVSWYQQALGQGPQFIFQYYREEENGRGNFPPRFSGLQFPNYSSELNVNALELDDSALYLCASSLEELDSRFFGPGTRLTVL.

The CDR3: CASSLDRSPGYGYTF. The CDR3 bases are TGCGCCAGCAGCTTGGATCGCAGCCCAGGCTATGGCTACACCTTC. The chain combines TRBV5-1 with TRBJ1-2; no reliable D call. Germline V gene sequence: CDR1 SGHRS, CDR2 YFSETQ. The CDR3 totals 15 residues. V shed 0 bases and J shed 4 bases, with 13 bases lying between them.

This clonotype was seen only a few times. This chain joins TRBV5-4 and TRBJ1-4; 8 nucleotides align to TRBD1. J lost 6 bases, V lost 4 bases, and 5 bases had no gene match. Germline-derived CDR1 and CDR2 are SGHNT and YYREEE (reference sequence). The CDR3 length is 14 residues. The CDR3 coding sequence is TGTGCCAGCAGCACGACAGGGGCCGATGAAAAACTGTTTTTT. It yields the protein CASSTTGADEKLFF.

The rearrangement joins TRBV7-9 to TRBJ2-7; perhaps TRBD1 as D (6 bases). The CDR3 totals 12 residues. Germline V CDR1 and CDR2: SEHNR, FQNEAQ (reference sequence). The V end was cut by 5 bases, the J end by 6 bases, with 11 bases between. The chain's CDR3 is CASSEQGPEQYF. The CDR3 DNA is TGTGCCAGCAGCGAACAGGGACCCGAGCAGTACTTC.

V is TRBV5-1 and J is TRBJ1-5; 8 bases are shared with TRBD1. Losses at the gene ends were 3 bases for V and 5 bases for J; bases not matched to a gene: 4. Germline CDR1 SGHRS, CDR2 YFSETQ. The CDR3 has 14 residues. The CDR3 sequence is CASSYGQGDQPQHF. In DNA form, the CDR3 reads TGCGCCAGCAGCTACGGACAGGGCGATCAGCCCCAGCATTTT.

The rearrangement uses TRBV6-6 and TRBJ1-5; D uncertain. Trimming took 6 bases from V and 11 from J, leaving 14 bases between them. The V gene's germline CDR1 is MNHNY and CDR2 SVGAGI (reference sequence). This CDR3 spans 12 amino acids. The CDR3 region has the DNA TGTGCCAGCAGCGAGGGATCCGGGGCCCAGCATTTT. Its protein product is CASSEGSGAQHF.

This clonotype came up many times. The chain carries TRBV5-1 and TRBJ2-7, with TRBD2 matching over 8 bases. The ends lost 9 bases at V and 3 bases at J; junction bases unmatched: 8. CDR1 and CDR2 (germline): SGHRS, YFSETQ. This CDR3 comprises 13 residues. This chain's CDR3 is CANLGGAFYEQYV. In DNA form, the CDR3 reads TGCGCCAACCTCGGGGGGGCCTTCTACGAGCAGTACGTC.

In this sample, this clonotype turned up a few times. V gene TRBV27 combines with J gene TRBJ2-3, with TRBD2 as a possible D gene (6 bases). Trimming left V 6 bases short and J 3 bases short, with 13 bases between. The CDR3 runs to 14 residues. Germline loops: CDR1 MNHEY, CDR2 SMNVEV (reference sequence). This CDR3 is CASSAGLATDTQYF. The DNA of the CDR3 is TGTGCCAGCAGCGCGGGACTTGCGACAGATACGCAGTATTTT.

This clonotype was seen more than once but under ten times. This sequence joins TRBV4-3 and TRBJ1-3; D uncertain. Germline CDR1 reads LGHNA; CDR2 reads YSLEER. The V end was cut by 1 base, the J end by 2 bases, with 6 bases between. CDR3 length: 14 residues. CDR3 loop: CASSQGQAGNTIYF. The CDR3 coding sequence is TGCGCCAGCAGCCAAGGGCAGGCTGGAAACACCATATATTTT.

Only a few counts were recorded for this clonotype. The rearrangement uses TRBV6-2 or TRBV6-3 and TRBJ2-2; TRBD1 matches 9 bases. Trimming took 8 bases from V and 4 from J; bases not matched to a gene: 5. The germline V gene encodes CDR1 MNHEY and CDR2 SVGEGT. This CDR3 contains 14 residues. The CDR3 region has the DNA TGTGCCAGCCAACAGGGGGCTTTCACCGGGGAGCTGTTTTTT. Amino acid sequence: CASQQGAFTGELFF.